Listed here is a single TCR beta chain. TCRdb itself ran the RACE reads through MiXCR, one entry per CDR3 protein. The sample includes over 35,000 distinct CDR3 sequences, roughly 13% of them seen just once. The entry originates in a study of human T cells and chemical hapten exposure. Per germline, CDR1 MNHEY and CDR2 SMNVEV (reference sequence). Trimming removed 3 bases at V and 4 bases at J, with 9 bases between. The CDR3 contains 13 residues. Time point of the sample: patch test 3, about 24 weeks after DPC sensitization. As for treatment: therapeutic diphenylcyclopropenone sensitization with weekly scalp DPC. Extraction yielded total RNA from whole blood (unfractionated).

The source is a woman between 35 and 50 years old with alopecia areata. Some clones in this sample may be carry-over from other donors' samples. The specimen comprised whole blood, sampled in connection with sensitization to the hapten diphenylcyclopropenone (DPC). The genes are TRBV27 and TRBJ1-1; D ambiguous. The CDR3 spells CASSFGPSTEAFF. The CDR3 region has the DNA TGTGCCAGCAGTTTTGGTCCCAGCACTGAAGCTTTCTTT.